A single sample is the source of the 17 T cell receptor beta chains below, sequenced in a study of blood T cell repertoires in COVID-19 (dated by TCRdb to about 2020). The library relied on the immunoSEQ multiplex PCR assay. TCRdb stores this immuneACCESS table with in-frame sequences only. Part of the clones is absent; in the studies checked, under half of the shortfall reflects unresolved V genes, and no reason is known for the rest. This sample lists around 82,000 clones; almost 85% were detected once. Together, the top ten hold roughly 9.3% of the sample. Sequenced: peripheral blood. Receptor source: a man in his fifties with COVID-19, enrolled during active disease.

The V and J genes are TRBV6-4 and TRBJ2-3, with 7 bases that match TRBD2. Germline loops: CDR1 MRHNA, CDR2 SNTAGT. With V trimmed by 2 bases and J by 4 bases, 0 bases remained unmatched. The CDR3 loop spans 13 amino acids. CDR3 DNA sequence: TGTGCCAGCAGTGACACTAGCGCAGATACGCAGTATTTT. It codes for CASSDTSADTQYF.

This clone was seen once. The chain combines TRBV6-6 with TRBJ2-5, with 10 bases that match TRBD2. This CDR3 comprises 16 residues. The germline gives CDR1 MNHNY, CDR2 SVGAGI (reference sequence). The V gene end was trimmed by 5 bases and the J gene end by 5 bases; junction bases not matched to a gene: 11. CDR3 nucleotides: TGTGCCAGCAGTCAGGGACTAGCGTGGGTGGAGGAGACCCAGTACTTC. Amino acid sequence: CASSQGLAWVEETQYF.

The V call is TRBV10-2, the J call TRBJ1-6; 9 nucleotides align to TRBD1. Germline CDR1 reads WSHSY; CDR2 reads SAAADI. The CDR3 is made up of 17 amino acids. V was pared by 0 bases and J by 6 bases, with 6 bases of the junction left unmatched. The DNA for the CDR3 is TGCGCCAGCAGTGAGTCAGCGCCGGGACAGGGTAATTCACCCCTCCACTTT. As protein: CASSESAPGQGNSPLHF.

V and J are TRBV15 and TRBJ2-1, with TRBD1 matching 9 bases. CDR3 size: 15 residues. Unmatched junction bases numbered 8, after V lost 7 bases and J lost 4 bases. Germline CDR1 is LNHNV and CDR2 is YYDKDF (reference sequence). This CDR3 reads CATKDDRGDYNEQFF. The CDR3 nucleotides are TGTGCCACCAAAGATGACAGGGGGGATTACAATGAGCAGTTCTTC.

The chain links TRBV7-3 to TRBJ1-2; 10 positions match TRBD1. Per germline, CDR1 SGHTA and CDR2 FQGTGA. The length of the CDR3 is 15 residues. V lost 3 bases, J lost 4 bases, and 5 bases stayed unmatched. CDR3 nucleotide sequence: TGTGCCAGCAGCTTGGGGACAGGGGACGTCTATGGCTACACCTTC. Residues: CASSLGTGDVYGYTF.

The chain recombines TRBV5-6 with TRBJ1-6; unclear D gene. The CDR3 consists of 15 residues. Trimming pared 4 bases from V and 5 bases from J, leaving 13 bases between. Germline loops: CDR1 SGHDT, CDR2 YYEEEE. The CDR3 loop is CASSRTPRDNSPLHF. The CDR3 DNA is TGTGCCAGCAGCCGAACTCCCCGCGATAATTCACCCCTCCACTTT.

The chain uses TRBV20-1 and TRBJ2-3, with D perhaps matching TRBD2 (5 bases). Germline CDR1 and CDR2: DFQATT and SNEGSKA (reference sequence). V lost 6 bases and J 12 bases, leaving 16 bases between the germline ends. The CDR3 covers 11 residues. The CDR3 nucleotides are TGCAGTGCGCAGCGGCCAGAAGCTCAGTATTTT. Protein sequence: CSAQRPEAQYF.

The rearrangement joins TRBV2 to TRBJ1-2; tentative D call: TRBD1 (6 bases). The germline gives CDR1 SNHLY, CDR2 FYNNEI. V lost 1 base and J 4 bases, leaving 7 bases between the germline ends. The CDR3 totals 13 residues. In DNA form, the CDR3 reads TGTGCCAGCAGTGAAGAGGACAGCTATGGCTACACCTTC. As protein: CASSEEDSYGYTF.

This clone was observed a handful of times. The chain recombines TRBV9 with TRBJ2-2, with D hard to call. Germline V gives CDR1 SGDLS, CDR2 YYNGEE. The CDR3 spans 17 residues. Trimming cost V 0 bases and J 6 bases, with 18 bases left between them. The CDR3 coding sequence is TGTGCCAGCAGCGTAGCTCAAGTATTCGGAGTGCCCGGGGAGCTGTTTTTT. It specifies CASSVAQVFGVPGELFF.

V gene TRBV7-9 combines with J gene TRBJ2-7; 8 positions match TRBD2. The V gene's germline CDR1 is SEHNR and CDR2 FQNEAQ (reference sequence). The J segment lost 1 base and the V segment lost 5 bases, leaving 7 bases of the junction unmatched. The CDR3 sequence is 15 residues long. CDR3 coding DNA: TGTGCCAGCAGCCCCAGCGGGGGCCCTTCCTACGAGCAGTACTTC. Translation: CASSPSGGPSYEQYF.

Details on this clone: One junction end disagrees with the germline gene, perhaps due to a read error. The V and J genes are TRBV28 and TRBJ1-2; possibly TRBD1 for D (6 bases). Germline CDR1 and CDR2: MDHEN and SYDVKM. This CDR3 region has 14 residues. CDR3 sequence reads: CASLPRGTNHGYTF. The CDR3 DNA reads as TGTGCCAGTCTGCCCAGGGGTACTAACCATGGCTACACCTTC.

This clone appeared a few times. The chain employs TRBV4-3 and TRBJ1-2, with TRBD1 as a possible D gene (6 bases). Germline values: CDR1 LGHNA, CDR2 YSLEER. V lost 1 base and J 7 bases, leaving 16 bases between the germline ends. The CDR3 contains 15 residues. The CDR3 spells CASSQGPGGAGGYTF. CDR3 nucleotides: TGCGCCAGCAGCCAAGGCCCGGGGGGCGCGGGTGGCTACACCTTC.

A word on this clone: Within the sample, other DNA sequences also encode this same CDR3. The CDR3 DNA reads TGTGCCACCCGGGACAGGGGACTAGCGGGGCAAGAGACCCAGTACTTC. It codes for CATRDRGLAGQETQYF. V usage is TRBV24-1 and J usage is TRBJ2-5; TRBD2 matches at 13 bases. V shed 9 bases and J 2 bases; nucleotides not matched to a gene: 8. Germline V gene data show CDR1 as KGHDR and CDR2 as SFDVKD. CDR3 size: 16 residues.

The chain uses TRBV4-2 and TRBJ2-1; 7 bases align to TRBD2. The V gene's germline CDR1 is LGHNA and CDR2 YNFKEQ. The V gene end was trimmed by 4 bases and the J gene end by 2 bases; junction bases not matched to a gene: 2. This CDR3 is built from 14 residues. CDR3 sequence: CASSPGLTYNEQFF. The CDR3 DNA follows: TGTGCCAGCAGCCCGGGACTAACCTACAATGAGCAGTTCTTC.

The chain combines TRBV10-3 with TRBJ2-7; D uncertain. The CDR3 is 12 amino acids. The V gene lost 3 bases and the J gene lost 3 bases, with 6 bases spanning the gap. CDR1 is ENHRY and CDR2 is SYGVKD in the germline V gene. The CDR3 reads CAISDVIYEQYF. CDR3 DNA sequence: TGTGCCATCAGTGATGTCATCTACGAGCAGTACTTC.

V and J are TRBV30 and TRBJ2-1; TRBD1 matches at 9 bases. The J segment lost 6 bases and the V segment lost 5 bases, leaving 5 bases of the junction unmatched. Germline CDR1 and CDR2: GTSNPN and SVGIG (reference sequence). The CDR3 contains 13 residues. The CDR3 DNA reads TGTGCCTGGGGGAGACAGGGGGGCAATGAGCAGTTCTTC. It codes for CAWGRQGGNEQFF. The full variable domain, rest sourced from reference TRBV30 and TRBJ2-1, is SQTIHQWPATLVQPVGSPLSLECTVEGTSNPNLYWYRQAAGRGLQLLFYSVGIGQISSEVPQNLSASRPQDRQFILSSKKLLLSDSGFYLCAWGRQGGNEQFFGPGTRLTVL.

The V gene is TRBV11-2, the J gene TRBJ2-7; D is perhaps TRBD2 (6 bases). The V and J ends lost 5 bases and 0 bases respectively, with 23 bases between them. The CDR3 extends over 18 amino acids. Germline lookup yields CDR1 SGHAT and CDR2 FQNNGV. CDR3 sequence (DNA): TGTGCCAGCAGCCGTCCCGTGGGTAGCGGAATGAGCTCCTACGAGCAGTACTTC. Amino acid sequence: CASSRPVGSGMSSYEQYF.